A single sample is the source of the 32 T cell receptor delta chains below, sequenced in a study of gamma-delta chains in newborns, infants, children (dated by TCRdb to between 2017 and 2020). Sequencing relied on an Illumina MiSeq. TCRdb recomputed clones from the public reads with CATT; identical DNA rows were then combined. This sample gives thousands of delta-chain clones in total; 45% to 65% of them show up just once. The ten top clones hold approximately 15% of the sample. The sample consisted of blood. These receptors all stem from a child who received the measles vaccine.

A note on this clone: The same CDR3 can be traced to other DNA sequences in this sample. The CDR3 loop is CACDTLGVKSTYTDKLIF. DNA for the CDR3: TGTGCCTGTGACACTCTAGGGGTTAAATCTACTTACACCGATAAACTCATCTTT. V usage is TRDV2 and J usage is TRDJ1; D is ambiguous. The V and J ends lost 1 base and 0 bases respectively, with 20 bases between them. The CDR3 has 18 amino acids. Germline V gives CDR1 GEAIGNYY, CDR2 EKD.

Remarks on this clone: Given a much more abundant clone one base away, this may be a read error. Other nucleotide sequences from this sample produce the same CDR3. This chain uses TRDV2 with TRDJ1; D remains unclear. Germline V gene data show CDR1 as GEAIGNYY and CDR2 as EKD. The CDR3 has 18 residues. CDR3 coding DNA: TGTGCCTGTGATCCCGTGGACCGTCATTTAACGAACACCGATAAACTTATCTTT. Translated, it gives CACDPVDRHLTNTDKLIF.

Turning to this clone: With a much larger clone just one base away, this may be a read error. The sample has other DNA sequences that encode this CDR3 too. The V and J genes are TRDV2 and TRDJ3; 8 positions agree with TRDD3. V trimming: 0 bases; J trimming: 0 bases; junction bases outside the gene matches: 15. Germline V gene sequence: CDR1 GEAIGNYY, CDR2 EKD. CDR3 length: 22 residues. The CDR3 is CACDTARTGGPMSSWDTRQMFF. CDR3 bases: TGTGCCTGTGACACCGCTCGTACTGGGGGCCCTATGAGCTCCTGGGACACCCGACAGATGTTTTTC.

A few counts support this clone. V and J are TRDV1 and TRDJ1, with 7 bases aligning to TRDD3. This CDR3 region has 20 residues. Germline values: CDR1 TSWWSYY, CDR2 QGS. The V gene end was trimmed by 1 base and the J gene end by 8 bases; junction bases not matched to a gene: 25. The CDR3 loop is CALGEPSGEAGGGPARKLIF. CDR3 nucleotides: TGTGCTCTTGGGGAACCTAGTGGAGAGGCTGGTGGGGGACCAGCACGAAAACTCATCTTT.

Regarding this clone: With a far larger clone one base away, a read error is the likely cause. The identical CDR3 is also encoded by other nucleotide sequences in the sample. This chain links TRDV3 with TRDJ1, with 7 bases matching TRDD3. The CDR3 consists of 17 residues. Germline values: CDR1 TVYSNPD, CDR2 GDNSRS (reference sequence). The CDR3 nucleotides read TGTGCCTCCCTATTCGGGTACTGGGGATCCCAGACCGATAAGCTCATCTTT. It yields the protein CASLFGYWGSQTDKLIF. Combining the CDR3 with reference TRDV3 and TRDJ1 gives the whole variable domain CDKVTQSSPDQTVASGSEVVLLCTYDTVYSNPDLFWYRIRPDYSFQFVFYGDNSRSEGADFTQGRFSVKHILTQKAFHLVISPVRTEDSATYYCASLFGYWGSQTDKLIFGKGTRVTVEP.

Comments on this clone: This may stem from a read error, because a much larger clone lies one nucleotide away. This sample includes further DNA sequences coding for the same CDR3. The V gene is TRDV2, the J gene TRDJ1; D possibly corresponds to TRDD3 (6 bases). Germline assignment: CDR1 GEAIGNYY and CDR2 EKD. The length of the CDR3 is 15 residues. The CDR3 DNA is TGTGCCTGTGACACCCTGGGGATGTACACCGACAAACTCATCTTT. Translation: CACDTLGMYTDKLIF.

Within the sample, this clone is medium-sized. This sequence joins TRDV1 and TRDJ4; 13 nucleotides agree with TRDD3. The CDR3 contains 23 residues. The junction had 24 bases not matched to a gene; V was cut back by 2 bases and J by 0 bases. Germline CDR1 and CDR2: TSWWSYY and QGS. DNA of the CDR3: TGTGCTCTTGGGGAAACATACGGGGACTCCACTTGGGTACTGGGGGATACGACCAGACCCCTGATCTTT. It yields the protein CALGETYGDSTWVLGDTTRPLIF.

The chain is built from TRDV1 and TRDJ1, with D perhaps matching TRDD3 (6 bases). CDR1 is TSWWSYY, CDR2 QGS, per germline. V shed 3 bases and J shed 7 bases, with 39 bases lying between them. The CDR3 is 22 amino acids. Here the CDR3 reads CALGDFPRVLPLRYAYQGKLIF. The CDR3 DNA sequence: TGTGCTCTTGGGGATTTCCCGAGGGTCCTGCCCCTGAGATACGCGTATCAAGGTAAACTCATCTTT.

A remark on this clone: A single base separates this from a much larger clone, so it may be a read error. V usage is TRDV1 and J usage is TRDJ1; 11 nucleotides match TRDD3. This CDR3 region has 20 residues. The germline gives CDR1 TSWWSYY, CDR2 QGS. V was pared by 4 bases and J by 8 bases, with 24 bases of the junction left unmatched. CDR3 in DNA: TGTGCTCTTGGGGGCTCCCGGTACTGGGGGATATCCACGGGACGGAAGAAACTCATCTTT. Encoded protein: CALGGSRYWGISTGRKKLIF.

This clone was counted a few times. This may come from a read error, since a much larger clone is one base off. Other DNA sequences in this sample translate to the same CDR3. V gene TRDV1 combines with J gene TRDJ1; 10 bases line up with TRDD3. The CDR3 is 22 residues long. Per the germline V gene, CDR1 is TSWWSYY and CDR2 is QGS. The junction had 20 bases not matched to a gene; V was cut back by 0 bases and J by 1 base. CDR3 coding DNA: TGTGCTCTTGGGGAACTACGCCTATCCCCGTACTGGGGGATTGACGCCACCGATAAACTCATCTTT. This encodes CALGELRLSPYWGIDATDKLIF.

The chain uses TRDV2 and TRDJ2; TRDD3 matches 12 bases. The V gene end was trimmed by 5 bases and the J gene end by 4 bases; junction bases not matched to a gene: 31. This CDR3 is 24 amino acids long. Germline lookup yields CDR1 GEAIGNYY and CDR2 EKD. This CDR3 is CACATVLGDTKGAALGISTAQLFF. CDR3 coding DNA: TGTGCCTGTGCCACGGTACTGGGGGATACAAAAGGTGCCGCGCTGGGTATTTCGACAGCACAACTCTTCTTT.

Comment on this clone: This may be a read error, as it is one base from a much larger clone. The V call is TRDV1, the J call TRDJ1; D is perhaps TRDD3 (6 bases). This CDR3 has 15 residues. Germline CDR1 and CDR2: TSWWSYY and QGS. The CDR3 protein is CALGEIGDHTVKLIF. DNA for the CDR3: TGTGCTCTTGGGGAAATTGGGGATCACACCGTTAAACTCATCTTT.

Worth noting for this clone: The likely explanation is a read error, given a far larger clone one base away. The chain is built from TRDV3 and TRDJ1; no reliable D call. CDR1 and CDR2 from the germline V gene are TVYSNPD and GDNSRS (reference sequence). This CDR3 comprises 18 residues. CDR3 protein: CAPLERPTNSWYTDKHIF. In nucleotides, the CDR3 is TGTGCCCCCCTCGAGCGTCCAACTAACTCCTGGTACACCGATAAACACATCTTT. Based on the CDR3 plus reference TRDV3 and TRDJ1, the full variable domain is CDKVTQSSPDQTVASGSEVVLLCTYDTVYSNPDLFWYRIRPDYSFQFVFYGDNSRSEGADFTQGRFSVKHILTQKAFHLVISPVRTEDSATYYCAPLERPTNSWYTDKHIFGKGTRVTVEP.

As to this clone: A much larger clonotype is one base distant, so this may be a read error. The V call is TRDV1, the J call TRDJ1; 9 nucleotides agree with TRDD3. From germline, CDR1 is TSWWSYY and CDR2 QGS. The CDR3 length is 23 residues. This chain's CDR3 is CALGETIFVLRSGIRVYTDKPIF. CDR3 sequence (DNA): TGTGCTCTTGGGGAGACAATCTTCGTCCTACGCTCGGGGATACGCGTGTACACCGATAAACCCATCTTT.

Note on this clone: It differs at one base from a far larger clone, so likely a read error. In DNA, the CDR3 is TGTGCTCTTGGGGGCGTCGAAGAGGAAACCACCGATAAACTCATCTTT. This sequence encodes CALGGVEEETTDKLIF. This chain connects TRDV1 to TRDJ1; D gene uncertain. The germline gives CDR1 TSWWSYY, CDR2 QGS. V lost 4 bases and J lost 1, with 16 bases in between. The CDR3 has 16 amino acids.

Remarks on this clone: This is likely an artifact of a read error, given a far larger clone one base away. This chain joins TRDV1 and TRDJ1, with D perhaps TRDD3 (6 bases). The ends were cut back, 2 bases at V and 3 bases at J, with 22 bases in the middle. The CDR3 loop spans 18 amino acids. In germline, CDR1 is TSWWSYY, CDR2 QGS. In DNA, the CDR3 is TGTGCTCTTGGGGAATGCCTTTTCTACTGGGATTGGGCCGATAAACTCATCTTT. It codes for CALGECLFYWDWADKLIF.

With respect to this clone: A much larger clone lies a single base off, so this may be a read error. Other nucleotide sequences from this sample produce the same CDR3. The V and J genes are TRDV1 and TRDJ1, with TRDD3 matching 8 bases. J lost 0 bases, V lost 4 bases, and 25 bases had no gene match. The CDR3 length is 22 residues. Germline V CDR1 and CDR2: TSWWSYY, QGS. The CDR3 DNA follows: TGTGCTCTTGGGGCCAATTCTCTTTGCAGGGCGGTCTGGGGGAAACACACCGATAAACTCATCTTT. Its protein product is CALGANSLCRAVWGKHTDKLIF.

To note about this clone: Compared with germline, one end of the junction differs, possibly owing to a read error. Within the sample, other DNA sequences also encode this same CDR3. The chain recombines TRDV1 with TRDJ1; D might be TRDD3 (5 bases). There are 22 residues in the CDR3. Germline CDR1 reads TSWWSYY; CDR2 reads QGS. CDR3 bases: TGTGCTCTTGGGGAACGCCCTTACTTCAGACAATCCTCGGATAGGAGGACCGATAAACTAATCTTT. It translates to CALGERPYFRQSSDRRTDKLIF.

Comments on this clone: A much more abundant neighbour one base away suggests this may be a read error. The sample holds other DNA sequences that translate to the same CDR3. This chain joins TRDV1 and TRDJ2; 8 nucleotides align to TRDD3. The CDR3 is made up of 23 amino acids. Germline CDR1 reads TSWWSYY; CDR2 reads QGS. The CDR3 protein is CALGESPGPLLGAYVSLTAQLFF. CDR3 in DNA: TGTGCTCTTGGGGAGAGTCCTGGTCCCCTACTGGGGGCTTACGTCTCTTTGACAGCACAACTCTTTTTT.

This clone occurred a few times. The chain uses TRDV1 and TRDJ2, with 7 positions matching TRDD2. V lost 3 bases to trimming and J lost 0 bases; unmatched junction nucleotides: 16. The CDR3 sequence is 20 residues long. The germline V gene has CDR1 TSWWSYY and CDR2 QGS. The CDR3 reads CALGDPRKTFLPALTAQLFF. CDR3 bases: TGTGCTCTTGGGGACCCTAGAAAGACCTTCCTCCCGGCTTTGACAGCACAACTCTTCTTT.

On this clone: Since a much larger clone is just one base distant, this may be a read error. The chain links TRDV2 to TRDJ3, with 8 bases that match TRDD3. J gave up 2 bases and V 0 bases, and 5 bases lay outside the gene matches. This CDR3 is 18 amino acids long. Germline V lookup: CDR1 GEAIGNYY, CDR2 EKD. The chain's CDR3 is CACDTVPGDTWDTRQMFF. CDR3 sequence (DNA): TGTGCCTGTGACACCGTACCGGGGGATACCTGGGACACCCGACAGATGTTTTTC.

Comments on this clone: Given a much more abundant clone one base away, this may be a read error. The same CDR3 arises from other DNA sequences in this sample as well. The CDR3 DNA reads as TGTGCTCTTGGGGAGCCGACTTTTTCGGTTGTACTGGGGGATACGTTTCATTCCGATAAACTCATCTTT. Protein product: CALGEPTFSVVLGDTFHSDKLIF. The chain employs TRDV1 and TRDJ1, with 13 nucleotides matching TRDD3. CDR1 and CDR2 (germline): TSWWSYY, QGS. The trim removed 3 bases at V and 3 bases at J, leaving 25 bases unmatched. This CDR3 contains 23 residues.

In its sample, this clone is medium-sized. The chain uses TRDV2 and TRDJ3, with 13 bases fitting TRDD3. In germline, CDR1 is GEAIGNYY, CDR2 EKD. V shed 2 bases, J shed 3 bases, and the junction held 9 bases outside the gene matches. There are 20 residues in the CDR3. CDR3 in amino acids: CACDKVLGDTRGWDTRQMFF. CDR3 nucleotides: TGTGCCTGTGACAAAGTACTGGGGGATACGCGCGGCTGGGACACCCGACAGATGTTTTTC.

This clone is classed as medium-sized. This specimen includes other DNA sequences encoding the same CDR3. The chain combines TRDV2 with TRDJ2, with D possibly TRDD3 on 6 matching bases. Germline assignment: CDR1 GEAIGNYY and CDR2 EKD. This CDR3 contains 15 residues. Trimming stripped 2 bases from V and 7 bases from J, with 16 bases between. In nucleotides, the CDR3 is TGTGCCTGTGACATAGCGGGGGAGTCAAGAGCACAACTCTTCTTT. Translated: CACDIAGESRAQLFF.

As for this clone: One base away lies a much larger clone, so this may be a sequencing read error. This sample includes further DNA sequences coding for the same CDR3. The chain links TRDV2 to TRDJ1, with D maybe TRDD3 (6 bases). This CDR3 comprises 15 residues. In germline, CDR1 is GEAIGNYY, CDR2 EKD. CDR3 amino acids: CACDTLGMYTDKLIF. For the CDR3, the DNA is TGTGCTTGTGACACCCTGGGGATGTACACCGATAAACTCATCTTT.

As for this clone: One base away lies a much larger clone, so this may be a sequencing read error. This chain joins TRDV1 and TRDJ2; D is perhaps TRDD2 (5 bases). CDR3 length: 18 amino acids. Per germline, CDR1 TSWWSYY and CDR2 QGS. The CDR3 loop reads CALEEHPLFRFLTAQLFF. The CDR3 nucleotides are TGTGCTCTTGAGGAACACCCGCTCTTCCGGTTCTTGACAGCACAACTCTTCTTT.

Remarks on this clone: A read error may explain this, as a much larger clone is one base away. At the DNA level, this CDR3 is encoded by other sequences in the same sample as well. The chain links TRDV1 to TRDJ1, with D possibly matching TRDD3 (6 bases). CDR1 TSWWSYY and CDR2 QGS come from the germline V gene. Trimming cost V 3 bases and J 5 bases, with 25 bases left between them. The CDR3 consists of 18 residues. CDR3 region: CALGEVPPPRELGDKLIF. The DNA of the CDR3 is TGTGCTCTTGGGGAGGTCCCTCCCCCGAGAGAGCTGGGGGATAAACTCATCTTT.

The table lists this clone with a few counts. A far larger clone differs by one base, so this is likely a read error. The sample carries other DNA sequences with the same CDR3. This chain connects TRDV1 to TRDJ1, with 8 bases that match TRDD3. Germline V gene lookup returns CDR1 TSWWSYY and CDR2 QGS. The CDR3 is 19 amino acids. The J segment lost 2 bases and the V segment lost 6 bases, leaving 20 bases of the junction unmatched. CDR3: CALGPQRWGIVVGTDKLIF. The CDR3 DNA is TGTGCTCTTGGACCACAGAGGTGGGGGATTGTCGTCGGAACCGATAAACTCATCTTT.

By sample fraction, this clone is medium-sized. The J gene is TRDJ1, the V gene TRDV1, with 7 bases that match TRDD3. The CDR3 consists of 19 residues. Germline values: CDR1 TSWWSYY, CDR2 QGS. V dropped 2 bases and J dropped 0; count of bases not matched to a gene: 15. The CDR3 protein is CALGEETGGYGRYTDKLIF. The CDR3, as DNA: TGTGCTCTTGGGGAAGAGACGGGCGGATACGGGAGGTACACCGATAAACTCATCTTT.

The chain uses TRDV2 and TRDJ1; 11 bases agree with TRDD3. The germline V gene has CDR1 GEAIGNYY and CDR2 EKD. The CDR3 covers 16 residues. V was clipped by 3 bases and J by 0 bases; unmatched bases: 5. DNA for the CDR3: TGTGCCTGTGACGTACTGGGGGATAAGGACACCGATAAACTCATCTTT. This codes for CACDVLGDKDTDKLIF.

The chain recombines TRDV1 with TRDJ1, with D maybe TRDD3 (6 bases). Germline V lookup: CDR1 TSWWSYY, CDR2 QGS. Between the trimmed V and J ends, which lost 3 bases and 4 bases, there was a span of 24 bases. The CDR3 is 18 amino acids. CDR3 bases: TGTGCTCTTGGGGACCCCTCTTCCGAGATGGGGGGAGGCGATAAACTCATCTTT. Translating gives CALGDPSSEMGGGDKLIF.

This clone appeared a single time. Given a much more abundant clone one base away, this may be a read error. For the CDR3, the DNA is TGTGCTCTTGGGGAAAACGTCCCTCGTTCCTACCCTCCGTACTGGGGGATACGGCACCTATTTTACACCGATAAACTCATCTTT. This encodes CALGENVPRSYPPYWGIRHLFYTDKLIF. The chain links TRDV1 to TRDJ1; 13 bases match TRDD3. Germline V gene lookup returns CDR1 TSWWSYY and CDR2 QGS. The CDR3 length is 28 residues. V lost 2 bases, J lost 0 bases, and 36 bases stayed unmatched.